The clone carrying this T cell receptor beta chain has only one observation. The V gene end was trimmed by 7 bases and the J gene end by 7 bases; junction bases not matched to a gene: 15. Germline CDR1 is SGHTA and CDR2 is FQGNSA. This CDR3 has 15 residues. These data originate in a study of blood T cell repertoires in COVID-19. Study overall: T cells, B-cell-depleted T cells, or PBMCs provided the cDNA or gDNA that served as material.

Some clones are missing from TCRdb's copy, which holds only in-frame ones; the method was immunoSEQ multiplex PCR. The repertoire has about 150,000 clones, around 87% of them found once; the top ten carry 13%. The source of this sequence is a man aged 18 to 30 with COVID-19, enrolled during active disease. The V gene is TRBV7-2, the J gene TRBJ1-2; 7 bases agree with TRBD1. The sequenced sample was peripheral blood. The DNA for the CDR3 is TGTGCCAGCACCTACGGGAACAGGGGATTATCTGGCTACACCTTC. The encoded protein is CASTYGNRGLSGYTF.